The rows below give T cell receptor beta chains drawn from one sample of a study of T cells in localized non-small cell lung cancer. Sequencing was performed with immunoSEQ multiplex PCR; in TCRdb, only in-frame clones are kept and a portion is missing. The repertoire has approximately 7,100 clones, roughly two fifths of them found once; the top ten carry about 7.4%. The input for sequencing was lung tumor tissue, taken before any cancer treatment. Source of these receptors: a man aged 35 to 69 with stage III lung adenocarcinoma. Each CDR3 is given with its conserved first and last residue. Each record gives: V gene, J gene, clone size, D gene, CDR3 DNA, CDR3 protein. A D gene is named only where the DNA matches it firmly. Part of the rows lack a size; the others show once, few, many or a class for expanded clones.

V gene: TRBV6-8; J gene: TRBJ2-2; clone size: medium-sized; D gene: TRBD2; CDR3 DNA: TGTGCCAGCAGGATCATGGGGGGGGAAACCGGGGAGCTGTTTTTT; CDR3 protein: CASRIMGGETGELFF
V gene: TRBV18; J gene: TRBJ2-6; clone size: .; D gene: TRBD2; CDR3 DNA: TGTGCCAGCTCACCGACTAGCGAATTTTACTCTGGGGCCAACGTCCTGACTTTC; CDR3 protein: CASSPTSEFYSGANVLTF
V gene: TRBV5-1; J gene: TRBJ2-7; clone size: .; D gene: TRBD2; CDR3 DNA: TGCGCCAGCAGCGCCTCCCGCGGGAGCCACGAGCAGTACTTC; CDR3 protein: CASSASRGSHEQYF
V gene: TRBV6-8; J gene: TRBJ1-3; clone size: .; D gene: .; CDR3 DNA: TGTGCCAGCAGTTACTCTCAGACAGGTGTAATCTCTGGAAACACCATATATTTT; CDR3 protein: CASSYSQTGVISGNTIYF
V gene: TRBV9; J gene: TRBJ2-5; clone size: few; D gene: .; CDR3 DNA: TGTGCCAGCAGCGTAGAAAGGACGGCGGAGACCCAGTACTTC; CDR3 protein: CASSVERTAETQYF
V gene: TRBV7-6; J gene: TRBJ2-2; clone size: .; D gene: .; CDR3 DNA: TGTGCCAGCATCAACGGCGGGGTCAACACCGGGGAGCTGTTTTTT; CDR3 protein: CASINGGVNTGELFF
V gene: TRBV5-1; J gene: TRBJ1-3; clone size: .; D gene: .; CDR3 DNA: TGCGCCAGCAGCTTGGAACAGGCAGGAAACACCATATATTTT; CDR3 protein: CASSLEQAGNTIYF
V gene: TRBV19; J gene: TRBJ2-1; clone size: .; D gene: TRBD2; CDR3 DNA: TGTGCCAGTAGTATTTTCGAGGGAGGGCAGAGGAATGAGCAGTTCTTC; CDR3 protein: CASSIFEGGQRNEQFF
V gene: TRBV7-6; J gene: TRBJ1-1; clone size: .; D gene: TRBD1; CDR3 DNA: TGTGCCAGCAGCCAGACAGGGGGCGATACTGAAGCTTTCTTT; CDR3 protein: CASSQTGGDTEAFF
V gene: TRBV30; J gene: TRBJ2-7; clone size: .; D gene: .; CDR3 DNA: TGTGCCTGGAGTGTACTTGGGAACGAGCAGTACTTC; CDR3 protein: CAWSVLGNEQYF
V gene: TRBV25-1; J gene: TRBJ2-3; clone size: .; D gene: .; CDR3 DNA: TGTGCCAGCACTTTACCCCTACCCGGGATCCCCACAGATACGCAGTATTTT; CDR3 protein: CASTLPLPGIPTDTQYF
V gene: TRBV18; J gene: TRBJ1-5; clone size: .; D gene: .; CDR3 DNA: TGTGCCAGCTCACCGGGTTCGGCGGAGCCCCAGCATTTT; CDR3 protein: CASSPGSAEPQHF
V gene: TRBV19; J gene: TRBJ2-7; clone size: .; D gene: .; CDR3 DNA: TGTGCCAGTAGTTCTTTAGGCTCCTACGAGCAGTACTTC; CDR3 protein: CASSSLGSYEQYF
V gene: TRBV6-8; J gene: TRBJ2-1; clone size: .; D gene: .; CDR3 DNA: TGTGCCAGCACTCCCCCCCGGATGGACAATGAGCAGTTCTTC; CDR3 protein: CASTPPRMDNEQFF
V gene: TRBV11-3; J gene: TRBJ2-2; clone size: .; D gene: .; CDR3 DNA: TGTGCCAGCAGCCCCTCATCGAACACCGGGGAGCTGTTTTTT; CDR3 protein: CASSPSSNTGELFF
V gene: TRBV5-1; J gene: TRBJ2-2; clone size: .; D gene: TRBD2; CDR3 DNA: TGCGCCAGCAGCTCAGCTAGCGGCACGAACACCGGGGAGCTGTTTTTT; CDR3 protein: CASSSASGTNTGELFF
V gene: TRBV14; J gene: TRBJ2-2; clone size: .; D gene: TRBD2; CDR3 DNA: TGTGCCAGCAGCCAAGAATGGAAGCCTAGCGGGAGGTTCGGGGAGCTGTTTTTT; CDR3 protein: CASSQEWKPSGRFGELFF
V gene: TRBV11-3; J gene: TRBJ1-1; clone size: .; D gene: TRBD1; CDR3 DNA: TGTGCCAGCACCCCAAGACAGGGTGAGACTGAAGCTTTCTTT; CDR3 protein: CASTPRQGETEAFF
V gene: TRBV5-1; J gene: TRBJ1-1; clone size: few; D gene: TRBD1; CDR3 DNA: TGCGCCAGCAGCGGGGGACAGCAGAACACTGAAGCTTTCTTT; CDR3 protein: CASSGGQQNTEAFF
V gene: TRBV23-1; J gene: TRBJ1-2; clone size: .; D gene: TRBD1; CDR3 DNA: TGCGCCAGCAGCTTGGACAGGGGGCATGGCTACACCTTC; CDR3 protein: CASSLDRGHGYTF
V gene: TRBV14; J gene: TRBJ1-2; clone size: .; D gene: .; CDR3 DNA: TGTGCCAGCAGCCCTCTGTACAGGATGGACTATGGCTACACCTTC; CDR3 protein: CASSPLYRMDYGYTF
V gene: TRBV19; J gene: TRBJ1-1; clone size: .; D gene: .; CDR3 DNA: TGTGCCAGTAGTATAGTAGTCAGGGGAGGCACTGAAGCTTTCTTT; CDR3 protein: CASSIVVRGGTEAFF
V gene: TRBV11-3; J gene: TRBJ1-3; clone size: .; D gene: .; CDR3 DNA: TGTGCCAGCAGCTTTTCTAGGGTTGGAAACACCATATATTTT; CDR3 protein: CASSFSRVGNTIYF
V gene: TRBV6-8; J gene: TRBJ1-5; clone size: .; D gene: TRBD1; CDR3 DNA: TGTGCCAGCAGTCGAATTACAGGACAGGGTCAACAGCCCCAGCATTTT; CDR3 protein: CASSRITGQGQQPQHF
V gene: TRBV11-3; J gene: TRBJ2-2; clone size: many; D gene: .; CDR3 DNA: TGTGCCAGCAGCTTAGTTTCGGGGAACACCGGGGAGCTGTTTTTT; CDR3 protein: CASSLVSGNTGELFF
V gene: TRBV7-8; J gene: TRBJ2-1; clone size: few; D gene: .; CDR3 DNA: TGTGCCAGCAGCTTCCTTACGGGAGATTCCTACAATGAGCAGTTCTTC; CDR3 protein: CASSFLTGDSYNEQFF
V gene: TRBV29-1; J gene: TRBJ2-3; clone size: once; D gene: .; CDR3 DNA: TGCAGCGTCAATGGGGGTCCCAGTGATACGCAGTATTTT; CDR3 protein: CSVNGGPSDTQYF
V gene: TRBV9; J gene: TRBJ1-1; clone size: .; D gene: TRBD1; CDR3 DNA: TGTGCCAGCAGAGAACAGGGGGGAACTGAAGCTTTCTTT; CDR3 protein: CASREQGGTEAFF
V gene: TRBV5-1; J gene: TRBJ1-1; clone size: .; D gene: TRBD1; CDR3 DNA: TGCGCCAGCAGCCTGACAGGGGTTTCGAACACTGAAGCTTTCTTT; CDR3 protein: CASSLTGVSNTEAFF
V gene: TRBV11-3; J gene: TRBJ1-2; clone size: few; D gene: .; CDR3 DNA: TGTGCCAGCAGCCGAAATCCGAGGGAGGGGAATGGCTACACCTTC; CDR3 protein: CASSRNPREGNGYTF
V gene: TRBV9; J gene: TRBJ2-5; clone size: .; D gene: .; CDR3 DNA: TGTGCCAGCAGCGTAGCATCCCCCGGGGAGACCCAGTACTTC; CDR3 protein: CASSVASPGETQYF
V gene: TRBV29-1; J gene: TRBJ2-6; clone size: .; D gene: .; CDR3 DNA: TGCAGCGTAAGAACGACGGGGGCCAACGTCCTGACTTTC; CDR3 protein: CSVRTTGANVLTF
V gene: TRBV19; J gene: TRBJ1-3; clone size: .; D gene: .; CDR3 DNA: TGTGCCAGTAGTATGGAGACAGTCCAGTCCTACTCTGGAAACACCATATATTTT; CDR3 protein: CASSMETVQSYSGNTIYF
V gene: TRBV4-1; J gene: TRBJ1-2; clone size: few; D gene: .; CDR3 DNA: TGCGCCAGCAGCTCCGGGACAAACTATGGCTACACCTTC; CDR3 protein: CASSSGTNYGYTF
V gene: TRBV19; J gene: TRBJ2-7; clone size: .; D gene: TRBD1; CDR3 DNA: TGTGCCAGTAGTATCGCACAGGGGGAACACGAGCAGTACTTC; CDR3 protein: CASSIAQGEHEQYF
V gene: TRBV19; J gene: TRBJ2-1; clone size: .; D gene: .; CDR3 DNA: TGTGCCAGTAGTCGCTTCGTAGCGTCAGCTTATGAGCAGTTCTTC; CDR3 protein: CASSRFVASAYEQFF
V gene: TRBV30; J gene: TRBJ2-5; clone size: .; D gene: .; CDR3 DNA: TGTGCCTGGGGGAGGAACAGGGGACTCGGTGAGACCCAGTACTTC; CDR3 protein: CAWGRNRGLGETQYF
V gene: TRBV1; J gene: TRBJ2-7; clone size: .; D gene: .; CDR3 DNA: TGCACCAGCAGCCTGGACTTTAGCTCCTACGAGCAGTACTTC; CDR3 protein: CTSSLDFSSYEQYF
V gene: TRBV11-3; J gene: TRBJ2-5; clone size: few; D gene: TRBD1; CDR3 DNA: TGTGCCAGCAGCTTAGGAGAGGGGGCTCAAGAGACCCAGTACTTC; CDR3 protein: CASSLGEGAQETQYF
V gene: TRBV6-8; J gene: TRBJ2-5; clone size: few; D gene: .; CDR3 DNA: TGTGCCAGCAGTTTAGGGCAGGGGGAGACCCAGTACTTC; CDR3 protein: CASSLGQGETQYF
V gene: TRBV18; J gene: TRBJ2-7; clone size: .; D gene: .; CDR3 DNA: TGTGCCAGCTCACCACCCGGGACTGCCACTGGTGAGCAGTACTTC; CDR3 protein: CASSPPGTATGEQYF
V gene: TRBV11-3; J gene: TRBJ1-1; clone size: many; D gene: .; CDR3 DNA: TGTGCCAGCAGCTTGGGGACAAGGGTCACTGAAGCTTTCTTT; CDR3 protein: CASSLGTRVTEAFF
V gene: TRBV2; J gene: TRBJ2-5; clone size: few; D gene: TRBD2; CDR3 DNA: TGTGCCAGCCTCCTGCTAGCGGGATTACAAGGGACCCAGTACTTC; CDR3 protein: CASLLLAGLQGTQYF
V gene: TRBV19; J gene: TRBJ1-5; clone size: few; D gene: TRBD1; CDR3 DNA: TGTGCCAGTAGAACCACAGGGGGCGGCAATCAGCCCCAGCATTTT; CDR3 protein: CASRTTGGGNQPQHF
V gene: TRBV18; J gene: TRBJ1-1; clone size: .; D gene: .; CDR3 DNA: TGTGCCAGCACCCGGGGCCAGAGGACTGAAGCTTTCTTT; CDR3 protein: CASTRGQRTEAFF
V gene: TRBV29-1; J gene: TRBJ2-3; clone size: .; D gene: TRBD2; CDR3 DNA: TGCAGCGTTGGAGTTCACGGCGGGGGGGCCGCAGATACGCAGTATTTT; CDR3 protein: CSVGVHGGGAADTQYF
V gene: TRBV11-3; J gene: TRBJ1-1; clone size: medium-sized; D gene: .; CDR3 DNA: TGTGCCAGCAGCCCTCAGGGGACGGTCAGTGAAGCTTTCTTT; CDR3 protein: CASSPQGTVSEAFF
V gene: TRBV18; J gene: TRBJ2-7; clone size: .; D gene: TRBD1; CDR3 DNA: TGTGCCAGCTCACCGGGACAGGGCCTCTCCTACGAGCAGTACTTC; CDR3 protein: CASSPGQGLSYEQYF
V gene: TRBV25-1; J gene: TRBJ2-1; clone size: few; D gene: .; CDR3 DNA: TGTGCCAGCAGCTTCACAGGACATGAGCAGTTCTTC; CDR3 protein: CASSFTGHEQFF
V gene: TRBV11-3; J gene: TRBJ2-1; clone size: medium-sized; D gene: TRBD2; CDR3 DNA: TGTGCCAGCAGCGTCGATGCGGGAGGGAGCAATGAGCAGTTCTTC; CDR3 protein: CASSVDAGGSNEQFF
V gene: TRBV19; J gene: TRBJ2-7; clone size: .; D gene: .; CDR3 DNA: TGTGCCAGTAGTGTCCGGGACGACTCCTACGAGCAGTACTTC; CDR3 protein: CASSVRDDSYEQYF
V gene: TRBV6-8; J gene: TRBJ2-2; clone size: medium-sized; D gene: .; CDR3 DNA: TGTGCCAGCAGTTACTCGGGGGCCCCCGGGGAGCTGTTTTTT; CDR3 protein: CASSYSGAPGELFF
V gene: TRBV29-1; J gene: TRBJ2-2; clone size: .; D gene: TRBD2; CDR3 DNA: TGCAGCGTTCCGGGACTAGCGACGAACACCGGGGAGCTGTTTTTT; CDR3 protein: CSVPGLATNTGELFF
V gene: TRBV6-8; J gene: TRBJ2-5; clone size: medium-sized; D gene: .; CDR3 DNA: TGTGCCAGCAGTTACCTAGGTCCTGACTCTCACTTC; CDR3 protein: CASSYLGPDSHF
V gene: TRBV10-2; J gene: TRBJ1-2; clone size: once; D gene: TRBD1; CDR3 DNA: TGCGCCAGCAGTCGGACAGGGGATTCTGGCTACACCTTC; CDR3 protein: CASSRTGDSGYTF
V gene: TRBV9; J gene: TRBJ2-1; clone size: once; D gene: TRBD2; CDR3 DNA: TGTGCCAGCAGCCTGACGGCGGGGGACAATGAGCAGTTCTTC; CDR3 protein: CASSLTAGDNEQFF
V gene: TRBV19; J gene: TRBJ1-1; clone size: .; D gene: TRBD1; CDR3 DNA: TGTGCCAGTAGTTCCGGGACAGGAAATAAGGGAACGAACACTGAAGCTTTCTTT; CDR3 protein: CASSSGTGNKGTNTEAFF
V gene: TRBV19; J gene: TRBJ1-4; clone size: .; D gene: .; CDR3 DNA: TGTGCCAGTAGTATCGAGGCAGCAACTAATGAAAAACTGTTTTTT; CDR3 protein: CASSIEAATNEKLFF
V gene: TRBV6-8; J gene: TRBJ1-6; clone size: .; D gene: .; CDR3 DNA: TGTGCCAGCAGTTACTCGTGGACCGATATAAGCTCCTATAATTCACCCCTCCACTTT; CDR3 protein: CASSYSWTDISSYNSPLHF
V gene: TRBV28; J gene: TRBJ1-2; clone size: .; D gene: .; CDR3 DNA: TGTGCCAGCAGTTTAAGGGGTAACTATGGCTACACCTTC; CDR3 protein: CASSLRGNYGYTF